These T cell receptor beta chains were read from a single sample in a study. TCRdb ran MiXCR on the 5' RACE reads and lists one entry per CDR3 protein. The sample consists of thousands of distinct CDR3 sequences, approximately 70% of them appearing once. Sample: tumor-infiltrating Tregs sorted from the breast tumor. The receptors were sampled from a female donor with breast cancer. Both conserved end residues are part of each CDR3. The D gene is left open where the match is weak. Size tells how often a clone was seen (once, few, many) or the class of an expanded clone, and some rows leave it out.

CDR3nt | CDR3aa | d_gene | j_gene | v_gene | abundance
TGTGCCATCAGTGAGTCAAGTCTCAACTACGAGCAGTACTTC | CAISESSLNYEQYF | NA | TRBJ2-7 | TRBV10-3 | NA
TGCGCCAGCAGCCAACCCCCTTTGGGACAGGGGCCTCGGGTGCGGGAGGGGTCGGTCGATGAGCAGTTCTTC | CASSQPPLGQGPRVREGSVDEQFF | NA | TRBJ2-1 | TRBV4-1 | NA
TGTGCCAGCAGTCCGGACGCCTTAAGGGGCTACACCTTC | CASSPDALRGYTF | NA | TRBJ1-2 | TRBV6-5 | NA
TGTGCCAGCAGTTTACCCGGGACTAGTGGCTTTTACGAGCAGTACTTC | CASSLPGTSGFYEQYF | TRBD2 | TRBJ2-7 | TRBV28 | NA
TGCAGTGCTTTTTTTCGACAGGGGGCTTACGAGCAGTACTTC | CSAFFRQGAYEQYF | TRBD1 | TRBJ2-7 | TRBV20-1 | once
TGTGCCAGCAGCGTAGTCTTGGGTGGCGAGCAGTACTTC | CASSVVLGGEQYF | NA | TRBJ2-7 | TRBV9 | NA
TGTGCCAGCAGCCAAGGGACTAGCGGGTCTCCCTACGAGCAGTACTTC | CASSQGTSGSPYEQYF | TRBD2 | TRBJ2-7 | TRBV4-2 | NA
TGTGCCAGCGAGGGGGGGCGTAGCAACTACAATGAGCAGTTCTTC | CASEGGRSNYNEQFF | NA | TRBJ2-1 | TRBV7-2 | NA
TGTGCCAGCAGCCAAGGAGGACAGGGCAAACTTCAGCCCCAGCATTTT | CASSQGGQGKLQPQHF | TRBD1 | TRBJ1-5 | TRBV4-2 | NA
TGTGCCAGCAGTTTTCTAGGGTCCACAGATACGCAGTATTTT | CASSFLGSTDTQYF | NA | TRBJ2-3 | TRBV12-3/TRBV12-4 | NA
TGCAGCGTCCGAGGACTAGCGAGGTACCAAGAGACCCAGTACTTC | CSVRGLARYQETQYF | TRBD2 | TRBJ2-5 | TRBV29-1 | NA
TGTGCCAGCAGCCCTGGACAGGTTCCCGGGGAGCTGTTTTTT | CASSPGQVPGELFF | TRBD1 | TRBJ2-2 | TRBV7-6 | NA
TGTGCCAGCAGCCAAGTGCGTGGGGAGCAGTTCTTC | CASSQVRGEQFF | NA | TRBJ2-1 | TRBV3-1 | NA
TGTGCCAGCAGTTTCGGTCGGTTCCCGCTTTCAGGCTACACCTTC | CASSFGRFPLSGYTF | NA | TRBJ1-2 | TRBV12-3/TRBV12-4 | few
TGTGCCAGCAGTTCCGGGAACAGGGCCAAAAACATTCAGTACTTC | CASSSGNRAKNIQYF | NA | TRBJ2-4 | TRBV12-3/TRBV12-4 | NA
TGCAGCGTTGAAGGTAGGAAAAGCGGGCTCAGCACAGATACGCAGTATTTT | CSVEGRKSGLSTDTQYF | NA | TRBJ2-3 | TRBV29-1 | few
TGCAGTGCTAGACCCGACGGGAATTCACCCCTCCACTTT | CSARPDGNSPLHF | NA | TRBJ1-6 | TRBV20-1 | NA
TGCAGCGTCGGACAGGGAGGGACTATCGGCTACACCTTC | CSVGQGGTIGYTF | TRBD1 | TRBJ1-2 | TRBV29-1 | NA
TGTGCCAGCCGGGATTACGAGCAGTACTTC | CASRDYEQYF | NA | TRBJ2-7 | TRBV11-3 | few
TGCCGCGTACAAGTGGGGGGCCCCTACAATGAGCAGTTCTTC | CRVQVGGPYNEQFF | NA | TRBJ2-1 | TRBV29-1 | NA
TGTGCCAGCAGTGAAGCTAGGCAGTCCTATGGCTACACCTTC | CASSEARQSYGYTF | NA | TRBJ1-2 | TRBV12-3/TRBV12-4 | NA
TGCGCCAGCAGCTTGGAGGCAGGGAGGGTCTACGAGCAGTACTTC | CASSLEAGRVYEQYF | TRBD2 | TRBJ2-7 | TRBV5-1 | NA
TGTGCCAGCCGCGGGACAGGGCTTAACTATGGCTACACCTTC | CASRGTGLNYGYTF | TRBD1 | TRBJ1-2 | TRBV25-1 | NA
TGTGCCAGCAGCCGTACGGGACTCACCTACAATGAGCAGTTCTTC | CASSRTGLTYNEQFF | NA | TRBJ2-1 | TRBV6-5 | NA
TGTGCTAGCAGCCCTACTAGCGGGAGAGATACGCAGTATTTT | CASSPTSGRDTQYF | TRBD2 | TRBJ2-3 | TRBV7-7 | NA
TGCGCCAGCAGCCAACTGCCGACAGGGTCGGGCACCGGGGAGCTGTTTTTT | CASSQLPTGSGTGELFF | TRBD1 | TRBJ2-2 | TRBV5-1 | large
TGTGCCAGCAGTTCATCGGGACTAGCGGTACAAGAGACCCAGTACTTC | CASSSSGLAVQETQYF | TRBD2 | TRBJ2-5 | TRBV6-5 | NA
TGTGCCAGCAGCTTTGGACAGGGCAGGGAGACCCAGTACTTC | CASSFGQGRETQYF | TRBD1 | TRBJ2-5 | TRBV11-3 | NA
TGTGCCATCAGTGCTCGGGGCGGGAGCGACAACCCCCACAATGAGCAGTTCTTC | CAISARGGSDNPHNEQFF | TRBD2 | TRBJ2-1 | TRBV10-3 | NA
TGTGCCACCACTAGGACAGGGAGTTACGAGCAGTACTTC | CATTRTGSYEQYF | TRBD1 | TRBJ2-7 | TRBV12-3/TRBV12-4 | NA
TGCAGTGCTAGAAGGGGGGGGGATCAGCCCCAGCATTTT | CSARRGGDQPQHF | NA | TRBJ1-5 | TRBV20-1 | NA
TGCAGTGCTACAAGACAGGGGGAGGATGGCTACACCTTC | CSATRQGEDGYTF | TRBD1 | TRBJ1-2 | TRBV20-1 | once
TGCGCCAGCAGCCCACAATTACAGGGGAATGACGGCTACACCTTC | CASSPQLQGNDGYTF | TRBD1 | TRBJ1-2 | TRBV5-1 | NA
TGTGCCAGCAGCTTAGTTCAGGGAACCTCGTACGAGCAGTACTTC | CASSLVQGTSYEQYF | NA | TRBJ2-7 | TRBV7-6 | NA
TGTGCCAGCAGCAATCAGGGGGCTGGTGGCTACACCTTC | CASSNQGAGGYTF | TRBD1 | TRBJ1-2 | TRBV6-5 | once
TGCAGTGCTAGTATGGCGCCCACCCTCTATGGCTACACCTTC | CSASMAPTLYGYTF | NA | TRBJ1-2 | TRBV20-1 | NA
TGTGCCAGCAGTGGGGTTCTTTCGTACGAGCAGTACTTC | CASSGVLSYEQYF | NA | TRBJ2-7 | TRBV6-1 | NA
TGTGCCAGCAGTGAAAGAGGGGATAGCAATCAGCCCCAGCATTTT | CASSERGDSNQPQHF | NA | TRBJ1-5 | TRBV2 | NA
TGTGCTAGCAGCTTAAGGTTTGGGGGGCCCGTGAGACAAGGGACCCAGTACTTC | CASSLRFGGPVRQGTQYF | NA | TRBJ2-5 | TRBV7-7 | NA
TGTGCCAACACGGTAGGGCTGTTCCAGCCCCAGCATTTT | CANTVGLFQPQHF | NA | TRBJ1-5 | TRBV2 | NA
TGTGCCAGCGGCCTAACTAATGAAAAACTGTTTTTT | CASGLTNEKLFF | NA | TRBJ1-4 | TRBV6-1 | NA
TGCAGTGCTAGGGAGAGCACTGAAGCTTTCTTT | CSARESTEAFF | NA | TRBJ1-1 | TRBV20-1 | once
TGCGCCAGCAGCAGTGGGACTACCACAGATACGCAGTATTTT | CASSSGTTTDTQYF | TRBD2 | TRBJ2-3 | TRBV5-1 | NA
TGCGCCAGCAGCTCCTCCTCCACTAGCGGTGAGCAGTTCTTC | CASSSSSTSGEQFF | TRBD2 | TRBJ2-1 | TRBV5-1 | NA
TGCGCCAGCAGGCAGGCGGGGCCTAGCTCCTACAATGAGCAGTTCTTC | CASRQAGPSSYNEQFF | NA | TRBJ2-1 | TRBV5-1 | NA
TGCGCCAGCAGTGAGAACAACCAAGAGACCCAGTACTTC | CASSENNQETQYF | NA | TRBJ2-5 | TRBV10-1 | once